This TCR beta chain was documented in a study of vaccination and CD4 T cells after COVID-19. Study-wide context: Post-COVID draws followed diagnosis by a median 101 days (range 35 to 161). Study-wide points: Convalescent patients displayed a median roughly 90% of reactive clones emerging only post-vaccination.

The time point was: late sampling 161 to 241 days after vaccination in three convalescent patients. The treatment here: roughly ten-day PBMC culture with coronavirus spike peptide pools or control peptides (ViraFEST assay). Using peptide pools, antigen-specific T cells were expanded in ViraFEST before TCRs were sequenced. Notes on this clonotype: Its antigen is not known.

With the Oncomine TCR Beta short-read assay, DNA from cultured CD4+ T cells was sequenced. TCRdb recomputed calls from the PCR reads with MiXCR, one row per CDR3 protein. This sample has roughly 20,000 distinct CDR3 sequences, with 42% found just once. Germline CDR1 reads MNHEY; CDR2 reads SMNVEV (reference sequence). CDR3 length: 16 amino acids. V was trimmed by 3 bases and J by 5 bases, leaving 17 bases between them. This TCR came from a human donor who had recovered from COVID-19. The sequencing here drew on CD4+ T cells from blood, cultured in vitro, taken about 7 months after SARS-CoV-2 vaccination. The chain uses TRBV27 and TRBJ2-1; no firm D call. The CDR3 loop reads CASSLRPRPLDNEQFF. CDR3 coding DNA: TGTGCCAGCAGTTTGCGCCCCAGGCCCCTGGACAATGAGCAGTTCTTC.